This entry concerns a single TCR beta chain. Germline is not matched at one junction end, which may reflect a read error. The data belong to a study of blood T cells in healthy people across ages. Germline V gives CDR1 MNHEY, CDR2 SVGAGI. This CDR3 region has 14 residues. The use of a sample-barcoded 5' primer and a J-beta primer mix characterized a second PCR of about 7 to 12 cycles. A template-switch adaptor containing 12 random nucleotides labeled each cDNA molecule. One entry per CDR3 protein results from TCRdb running MiXCR on the 5' RACE reads. The repertoire has around 1,000,000 distinct CDR3 sequences, roughly two fifths of them found once; the top ten carry under 15%.

This chain connects TRBV6-5 to TRBJ2-5; D is unclear. The end of the DNA is better explained by TRBJ2-7, so the J call may be wrong. Material for sequencing was blood. This TCR derives from a man aged 18 to 30 in good health. DNA of the CDR3: TGTACCAGCACCTCATATGTGGGCGCCTACGAGCAGTACTTC. Amino acid sequence: CTSTSYVGAYEQYF.